The entry below describes one TCR beta chain. What it binds is unknown. The data originate from a study of long-term antiretroviral therapy in people with HIV. Study-level findings and limits: There were no data on ART adherence, viral resistance or therapy changes, a gap that limits inferences about post-ART repertoire changes.

With survey level as its setting, the immunoSEQ assay was v3.0. Assay used: immunoSEQ multiplex PCR; TCRdb lists only in-frame clones, some missing. The table has about 21,000 clones, around 80% seen once. The source was unsorted PBMCs, collected 4.1 years after starting antiretroviral therapy. This TCR was recovered from a woman aged 40 to 50 with HIV.

This chain's CDR3 is CASSLSSTGRGANVLTF. CDR3 DNA sequence: TGTGCCAGCAGCTTATCCTCTACGGGGCGGGGGGCCAACGTCCTGACTTTC. The V gene is TRBV11-3, the J gene TRBJ2-6; D tentatively reads TRBD1 or TRBD2 (5 bases each). Between the trimmed V and J ends, which lost 2 bases and 4 bases, there was a span of 15 bases. Looked up from germline, CDR1 is SGHNT and CDR2 is YENEEA. The CDR3 extends over 17 amino acids.